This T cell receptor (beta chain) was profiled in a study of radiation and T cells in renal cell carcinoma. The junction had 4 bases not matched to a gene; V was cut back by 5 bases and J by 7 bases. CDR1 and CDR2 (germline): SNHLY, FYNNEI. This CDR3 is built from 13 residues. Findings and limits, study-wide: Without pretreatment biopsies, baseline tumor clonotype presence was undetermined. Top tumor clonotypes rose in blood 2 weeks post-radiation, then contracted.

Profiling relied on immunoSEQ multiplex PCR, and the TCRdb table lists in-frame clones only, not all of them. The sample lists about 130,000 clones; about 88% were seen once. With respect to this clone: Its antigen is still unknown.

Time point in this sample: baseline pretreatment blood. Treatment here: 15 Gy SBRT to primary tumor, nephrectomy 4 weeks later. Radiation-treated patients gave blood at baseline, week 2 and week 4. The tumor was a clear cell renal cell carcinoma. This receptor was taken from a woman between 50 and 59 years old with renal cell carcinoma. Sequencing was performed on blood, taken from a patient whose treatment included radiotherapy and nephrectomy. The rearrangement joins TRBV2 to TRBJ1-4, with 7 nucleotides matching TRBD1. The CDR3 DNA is TGTGCCAGCAGTCTGGGACAGCTTGAAAAACTGTTTTTT. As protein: CASSLGQLEKLFF.